What follows is one TCR beta chain and its context. At one boundary the junction diverges from the germline segment, which might be a read error. The CDR3 loop spans 16 amino acids. With a constant-region primer, TCR beta cDNA was made from around 520 ng of total RNA. Employing slightly modified ARM-PCR, three nested multiplex PCR rounds were run, and these gave rise to the TCR beta libraries. Both of the initial two PCR rounds ran for approximately 11 cycles and employed TRBV1-TRBV30 forward primers alongside a C-beta reverse primer. TCRdb ran MiXCR on the multiplex PCR reads and lists one entry per CDR3 protein. The sample lists over 250,000 distinct CDR3 sequences; nearly 60% were seen once. Blood RNA was derived from unsorted whole blood, and germline DNA was extracted too. This entry is derived from a study of tumor-infiltrating lymphocytes in primary liver carcinoma. About the research overall: Tumors were staged T1-T3 N0M0 and measured roughly 4.2 to 10 cm across.

The specimen was peripheral blood. This TCR was recovered from a woman aged 30 to 39 with primary liver carcinoma and hepatitis B virus infection. V is TRBV12-3 or TRBV12-4 and J is TRBJ2-1; D may be TRBD2 (6 bases). The CDR3 DNA reads as TGTGCCAGCAGCCCGACGGGCGGGACCTTTAGCGATGAGCAGTCCTTC. Translating gives CASSPTGGTFSDEQSF.